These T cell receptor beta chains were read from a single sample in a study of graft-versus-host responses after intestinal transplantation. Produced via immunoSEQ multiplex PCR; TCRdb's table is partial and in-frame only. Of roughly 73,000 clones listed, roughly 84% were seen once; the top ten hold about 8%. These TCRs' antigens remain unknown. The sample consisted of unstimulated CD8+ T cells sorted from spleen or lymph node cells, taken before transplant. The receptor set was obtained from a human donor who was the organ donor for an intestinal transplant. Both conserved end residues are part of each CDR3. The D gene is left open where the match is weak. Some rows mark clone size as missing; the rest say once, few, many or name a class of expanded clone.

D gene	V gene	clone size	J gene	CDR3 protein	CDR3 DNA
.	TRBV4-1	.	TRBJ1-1	CASSHYPSGGDTEAFF	TGCGCCAGCAGCCATTACCCCTCCGGGGGGGACACTGAAGCTTTCTTT
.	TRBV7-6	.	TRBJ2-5	CASSLAGFQETQYF	TGTGCCAGCAGCTTAGCGGGGTTCCAAGAGACCCAGTACTTC
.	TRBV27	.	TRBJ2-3	CASSFFVADTQYF	TGTGCCAGCAGTTTCTTCGTCGCAGATACGCAGTATTTT
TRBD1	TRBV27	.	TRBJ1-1	CASSFSGGSTEAFF	TGTGCCAGCAGTTTTTCAGGGGGGAGCACTGAAGCTTTCTTT
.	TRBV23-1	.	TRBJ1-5	CAPRASGHSNQPQHF	TGCGCCCCCAGGGCGAGCGGCCATAGCAATCAGCCCCAGCATTTT
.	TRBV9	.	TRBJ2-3	CASSVYPDGDTQYF	TGTGCCAGCAGCGTATATCCGGACGGGGATACGCAGTATTTT
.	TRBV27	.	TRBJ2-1	CASSFGLVNPQFF	TGTGCCAGCAGTTTTGGGCTAGTCAATCCCCAGTTCTTC
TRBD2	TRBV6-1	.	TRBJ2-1	CASSEAGLAGEEQFF	TGTGCCAGCAGTGAAGCGGGGCTAGCGGGGGAAGAGCAGTTCTTC
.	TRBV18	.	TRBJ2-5	CASSPSEVYETQYF	TGTGCCAGCTCACCATCAGAGGTGTATGAGACCCAGTACTTC
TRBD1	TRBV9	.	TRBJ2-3	CASSVAMWDRGTDTQYF	TGTGCCAGCAGCGTCGCGATGTGGGACAGGGGCACAGATACGCAGTATTTT
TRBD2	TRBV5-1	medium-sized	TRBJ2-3	CASSLAVFGLAGDDTDTQYF	TGCGCCAGCAGCTTGGCCGTATTTGGACTAGCGGGGGATGACACAGATACGCAGTATTTT
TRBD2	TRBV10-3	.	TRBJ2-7	CAISELAGAPYEQYF	TGTGCCATCAGTGAATTAGCGGGGGCTCCCTACGAGCAGTACTTC
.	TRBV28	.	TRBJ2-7	CASSLPPGSSYEQYF	TGTGCCAGCAGTTTACCCCCAGGGAGCTCCTACGAGCAGTACTTC
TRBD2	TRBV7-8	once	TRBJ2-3	CASSPTQLAGGTDTQYF	TGTGCCAGCAGCCCGACCCAGCTAGCGGGGGGCACAGATACGCAGTATTTT